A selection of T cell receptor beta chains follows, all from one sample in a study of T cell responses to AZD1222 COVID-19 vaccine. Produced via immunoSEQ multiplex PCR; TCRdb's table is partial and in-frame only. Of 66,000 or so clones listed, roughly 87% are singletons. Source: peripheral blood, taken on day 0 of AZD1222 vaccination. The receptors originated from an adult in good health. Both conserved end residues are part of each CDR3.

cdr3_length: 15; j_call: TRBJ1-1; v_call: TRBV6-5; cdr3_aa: CASRGYRGKHTEAFF
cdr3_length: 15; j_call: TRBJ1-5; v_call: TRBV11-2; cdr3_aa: CASSLDIGGNQPQHF
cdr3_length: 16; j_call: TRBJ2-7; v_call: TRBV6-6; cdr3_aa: CASSFSPGTTKYEQYF
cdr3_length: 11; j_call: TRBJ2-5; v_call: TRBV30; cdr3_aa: CAWSHPQTQYF
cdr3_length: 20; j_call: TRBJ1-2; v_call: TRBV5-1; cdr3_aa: CASSSLWVSTGQKSSFGYTF
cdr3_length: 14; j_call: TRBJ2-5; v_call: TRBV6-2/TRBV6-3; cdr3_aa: CASSYSKGRETQYF
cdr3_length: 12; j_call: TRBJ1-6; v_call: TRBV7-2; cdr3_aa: CASSLTGAPLHF
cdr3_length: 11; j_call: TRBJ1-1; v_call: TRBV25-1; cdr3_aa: CASSRGTEAFF
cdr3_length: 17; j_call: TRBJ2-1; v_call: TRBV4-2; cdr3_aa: CASSQGLAGATYNEQFF
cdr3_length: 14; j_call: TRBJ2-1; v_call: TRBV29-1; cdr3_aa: CSAVRTSRYNEQFF
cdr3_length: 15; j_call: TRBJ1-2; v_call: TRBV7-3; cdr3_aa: CASSLTGGENYGYTF
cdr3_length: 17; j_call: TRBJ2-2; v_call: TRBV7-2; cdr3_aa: CASSFLGGQFQTGELFF
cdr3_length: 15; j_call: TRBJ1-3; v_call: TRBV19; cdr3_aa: CASSEQAVSGNTIYF
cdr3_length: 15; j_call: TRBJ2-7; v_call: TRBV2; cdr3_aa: CASSAGTGNTYEQYF
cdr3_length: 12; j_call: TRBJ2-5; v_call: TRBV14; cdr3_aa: CASSQDEETQYF
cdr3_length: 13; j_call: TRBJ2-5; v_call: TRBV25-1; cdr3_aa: CASSEGDLQAQYF
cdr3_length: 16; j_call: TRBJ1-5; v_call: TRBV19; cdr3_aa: CASSIVRGEGSQPQHF
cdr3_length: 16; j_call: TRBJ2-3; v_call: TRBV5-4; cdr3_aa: CASSPPEGPSTDTQYF
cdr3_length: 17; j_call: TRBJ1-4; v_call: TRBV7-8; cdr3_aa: CASSLGATDRLNEKLFF
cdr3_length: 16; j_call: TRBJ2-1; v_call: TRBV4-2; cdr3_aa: CASSQVLGTSYNEQFF
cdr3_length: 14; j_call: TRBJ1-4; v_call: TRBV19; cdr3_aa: CASSIGSDSEKLFF
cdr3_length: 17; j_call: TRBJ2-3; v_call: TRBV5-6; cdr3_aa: CASSGGTSEIPTDTQYF
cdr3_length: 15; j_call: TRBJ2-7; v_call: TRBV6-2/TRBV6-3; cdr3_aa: CASSSWTGDTYEQYF
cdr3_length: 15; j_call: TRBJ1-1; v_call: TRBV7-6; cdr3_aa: CASSPEALLNTEAFF
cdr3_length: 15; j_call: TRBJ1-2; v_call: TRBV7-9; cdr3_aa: CASSLPVSANYGYTF
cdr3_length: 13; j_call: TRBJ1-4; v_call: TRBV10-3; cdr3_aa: CAITPGLGEKLFF
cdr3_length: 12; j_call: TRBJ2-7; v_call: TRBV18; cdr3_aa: CASSRDRVEQYF
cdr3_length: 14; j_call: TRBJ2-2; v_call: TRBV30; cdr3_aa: CAWLPGGNTGELFF